The 30 T cell receptor beta chains listed next were all sequenced from one sample in a study of T cells after posttransplantation cyclophosphamide. The assay was immunoSEQ multiplex PCR, and TCRdb's table has in-frame clones only and misses some. This repertoire holds about 30,000 clones, and none appear only once. The sample comprised PBMCs. The source of these receptors is a woman aged 55-70 years in good health, CMV-negative, and a related stem cell transplant donor.

In its sample, this clone was seen a few times. The chain has TRBV5-1 and TRBJ2-2; possibly TRBD2 for D (7 bases). The germline V gene has CDR1 SGHRS and CDR2 YFSETQ. The V end lost 4 bases, the J end lost 1 base, and 11 bases lay between the germline ends. The CDR3 totals 15 residues. CDR3 nucleotide sequence: TGCGCCAGCAGCATCGGGGGGCAGAACACCGGGGAGCTGTTTTTT. It is translated as CASSIGGQNTGELFF.

This clone has ten or more counts. The chain links TRBV27 to TRBJ2-1; 12 nucleotides match TRBD2. This CDR3 region has 14 residues. Germline V CDR1 and CDR2: MNHEY, SMNVEV (reference sequence). Trimming took 6 bases from V and 5 from J; bases not matched to a gene: 2. CDR3 bases: TGTGCCAGCAGGCTAGCGGGAGGGAACAATGAGCAGTTCTTC. Its protein is CASRLAGGNNEQFF.

The chain recombines TRBV6-5 with TRBJ2-3; D is perhaps TRBD2 (7 bases). Per the germline V gene, CDR1 is MNHEY and CDR2 is SVGAGI. This CDR3 is built from 16 residues. Trimming shortened V by 2 bases and J by 3 bases, and 15 bases separated the two germline ends. In DNA form, the CDR3 reads TGTGCCAGCAGTTACAGGGGGGGGACCGATACAGATACGCAGTATTTT. It translates to CASSYRGGTDTDTQYF.

This clone has a count of ten or more. The chain recombines TRBV7-2 with TRBJ1-2; D may be TRBD1 (5 bases). CDR1 SGHTA and CDR2 FQGNSA come from the germline V gene. Trimming took off 5 bases at V and 4 bases at J, with 14 bases between the two ends. The CDR3 is 14 residues long. CDR3 sequence (DNA): TGTGCCAGCAGCGTGGGAGACAGTTTCTATGGCTACACCTTC. Translation: CASSVGDSFYGYTF. Variable domain in full (rest from reference TRBV7-2 and TRBJ1-2): GAGVSQSPSNKVTEKGKDVELRCDPISGHTALYWYRQSLGQGLEFLIYFQGNSAPDKSGLPSDRFSAERTGGSVSTLTIQRTQQEDSAVYLCASSVGDSFYGYTFGSGTRLTVV.

This clone appeared many times. The genes are TRBV5-6 and TRBJ2-5, with TRBD1 identical over 7 bases. CDR1 and CDR2 from the germline V gene are SGHDT and YYEEEE. CDR3 length: 12 amino acids. The V and J ends lost 4 bases and 6 bases, in that order; junction bases with no gene match: 3. In DNA form, the CDR3 reads TGTGCCAGCAGCCGACAGGGACAGACCCAGTACTTC. Protein sequence: CASSRQGQTQYF.

This clone was seen ten or more times. This sequence joins TRBV4-3 and TRBJ2-2; no reliable D call. CDR1 is LGHNA and CDR2 is YSLEER in the germline V gene. CDR3 size: 15 residues. The V and J ends lost 4 bases and 4 bases respectively, with 13 bases between them. The CDR3 DNA is TGCGCCAGCAGCCCCCAGACTCCCTCCACCGGGGAGCTGTTTTTT. Translation: CASSPQTPSTGELFF.

Ten or more counts support this clone. V gene TRBV7-9 combines with J gene TRBJ1-3; the D gene is possibly TRBD1 (5 bases). This CDR3 region has 14 residues. The germline V and J ends were trimmed by 7 bases and 2 bases, with 12 bases remaining between them. Looked up from germline, CDR1 is SEHNR and CDR2 is FQNEAQ (reference sequence). The CDR3: CASTLGGTGNTIYF. CDR3 DNA: TGTGCCAGCACCTTGGGGGGGACTGGAAACACCATATATTTT.

This clone was observed at least ten times. The V and J genes are TRBV4-3 and TRBJ1-1; D might be TRBD1 (5 bases). Germline CDR1 and CDR2: LGHNA and YSLEER. The V and J ends lost 0 bases and 3 bases respectively, with 11 bases between them. This CDR3 has 15 amino acids. For the CDR3, the DNA is TGCGCCAGCAGCCAAGATCATGTAGGGGACACTGAAGCTTTCTTT. Residues: CASSQDHVGDTEAFF.

The table lists this clone with a few counts. The rearrangement links TRBV15 to TRBJ2-5; perhaps TRBD2 as D (7 bases). Germline V gene lookup returns CDR1 LNHNV and CDR2 YYDKDF (reference sequence). CDR3 length: 13 amino acids. Trimming pared 8 bases from V and 5 bases from J, leaving 15 bases between. In DNA form, the CDR3 reads TGTGCCACCTCAACGGGGGGCGGGGAGACCCAGTACTTC. Protein sequence: CATSTGGGETQYF.

This clone was detected a few times. V and J are TRBV5-1 and TRBJ2-5; D remains unclear. The V gene's germline CDR1 is SGHRS and CDR2 YFSETQ. The CDR3 is made up of 14 amino acids. The V end was cut by 5 bases, the J end by 3 bases, with 14 bases between. The CDR3 here is CASSYDLSEETQYF. The CDR3 region has the DNA TGCGCCAGCAGTTATGACTTGTCCGAAGAGACCCAGTACTTC.

This clone was seen only a few times. The chain uses TRBV29-1 and TRBJ1-2; 9 nucleotides agree with TRBD1. Germline lookup yields CDR1 SQVTM and CDR2 ANQGSEA. The junction had 9 bases not matched to a gene; V was cut back by 5 bases and J by 2 bases. The CDR3 runs 15 residues. The CDR3 DNA follows: TGCAGCGTTAGAGCTGAGGGACAGGGCAACTATGGCTACACCTTC. Translation gives CSVRAEGQGNYGYTF.

The chain uses TRBV5-4 and TRBJ2-3; the match to TRBD2 covers 12 bases. After removal of 6 bases from V and 1 base from J, the junction contained 6 bases not matched to a gene. Looked up from germline, CDR1 is SGHNT and CDR2 is YYREEE (reference sequence). CDR3 length equals 16 residues. The CDR3 loop reads CASNPRLAGGTDTQYF. CDR3 bases: TGTGCCAGCAATCCCCGACTAGCGGGGGGCACAGATACGCAGTATTTT.

This clone came up many times. The chain recombines TRBV27 with TRBJ2-1, with D perhaps TRBD2 (5 bases). Germline V gene data show CDR1 as MNHEY and CDR2 as SMNVEV (reference sequence). V was shortened by 5 bases and J by 8 bases, with 16 bases between the two germline ends. This CDR3 is built from 14 residues. The CDR3: CASSLGLWIYEQFF. CDR3 in DNA: TGTGCCAGCAGTCTAGGACTGTGGATCTATGAGCAGTTCTTC.

This clone was counted between two and nine times. The chain joins TRBV24-1 to TRBJ1-5, with D unclear. The ends were cut back, 3 bases at V and 0 bases at J, with 5 bases in the middle. CDR1 and CDR2 (germline): KGHDR, SFDVKD. The CDR3 totals 14 residues. CDR3 sequence (DNA): TGTGCCACCAGTGATCCAGGTAGCAATCAGCCCCAGCATTTT. Translation: CATSDPGSNQPQHF.

This clone came up many times. The rearrangement joins TRBV5-1 to TRBJ2-5; TRBD1 matches 8 bases. Germline CDR1 is SGHRS and CDR2 is YFSETQ. The CDR3 extends over 14 amino acids. V dropped 6 bases and J dropped 5; count of bases not matched to a gene: 9. The CDR3 region is CASTSGQGVETQYF. Here the CDR3 DNA reads TGCGCCAGCACCTCCGGACAGGGCGTCGAGACCCAGTACTTC.

This clone was recorded at least ten times. The V gene is TRBV19, the J gene TRBJ2-1; the D gene could be TRBD1 or TRBD2 (6 bases each). V lost 5 bases and J lost 5, with 22 bases in between. The CDR3 runs 17 residues. Germline V CDR1 and CDR2: LNHDA, SQIVND (reference sequence). The CDR3 DNA reads as TGTGCCAGTAGTGGGGCCCTTGGCAGGGGAGGTAACAATGAGCAGTTCTTC. This encodes CASSGALGRGGNNEQFF.

This clone was picked up a small number of times. V usage is TRBV12-3 or TRBV12-4 and J usage is TRBJ2-7; D is unclear. Trimming stripped 5 bases from V and 6 bases from J, with 11 bases between. CDR3 length: 12 residues. CDR3 sequence reads: CASSPAGSEQYF. As DNA, the CDR3 is TGTGCCAGCAGTCCGGCAGGAAGCGAGCAGTACTTC.

At least ten counts were recorded for this clone. V is TRBV5-5 and J is TRBJ1-2; 8 bases match TRBD1. The CDR3 runs to 14 residues. V shed 3 bases, J shed 3 bases, and the junction held 4 bases outside the gene matches. Germline loops: CDR1 SGHKS, CDR2 YYEKEE (reference sequence). This CDR3 is CASSWGTGDYGYTF. In DNA, the CDR3 is TGTGCCAGCAGCTGGGGGACAGGTGACTATGGCTACACCTTC.

A few counts support this clone. CDR3: CAWSFTRTAEAFF. CDR3 DNA: TGTGCCTGGAGTTTCACTCGGACAGCTGAAGCTTTCTTT. This chain connects TRBV30 to TRBJ1-1; a possible D gene is TRBD1 (6 bases). V gave up 2 bases and J gave up 6 bases, with 13 bases separating them. The V gene's germline CDR1 is GTSNPN and CDR2 SVGIG (reference sequence). The CDR3 runs to 13 residues. The full variable domain, completed using reference TRBV30 and TRBJ1-1, is SQTIHQWPATLVQPVGSPLSLECTVEGTSNPNLYWYRQAAGRGLQLLFYSVGIGQISSEVPQNLSASRPQDRQFILSSKKLLLSDSGFYLCAWSFTRTAEAFFGQGTRLTVV.

This clone showed up many times. The chain is built from TRBV19 and TRBJ2-7; 9 nucleotides align to TRBD1. The CDR3 totals 18 residues. Germline CDR1 is LNHDA and CDR2 is SQIVND (reference sequence). J lost 6 bases, V lost 6 bases, and 21 bases had no gene match. CDR3 nucleotide sequence: TGTGCCAGTAGCCGAATTCTTCCGGGACAGGGCCTTGCGCTCGAGCAGTACTTC. It translates to CASSRILPGQGLALEQYF.

This clone has a handful of counts. The rearrangement links TRBV5-1 to TRBJ2-5; 8 bases map to TRBD1. Germline lookup yields CDR1 SGHRS and CDR2 YFSETQ. J lost 5 bases, V lost 2 bases, and 5 bases had no gene match. The CDR3 loop spans 14 amino acids. This CDR3 reads CASSLGQGQETQYF. The CDR3 bases are TGCGCCAGCAGCTTAGGACAGGGCCAGGAGACCCAGTACTTC.

This clone was counted at least ten times. J is TRBJ2-1 and V is TRBV27; TRBD2 aligns across 11 bases. Germline V lookup: CDR1 MNHEY, CDR2 SMNVEV (reference sequence). The CDR3 loop spans 14 amino acids. The trim removed 10 bases at V and 2 bases at J, leaving 4 bases unmatched. This chain's CDR3 is CATGTSGAYNEQFF. DNA of the CDR3: TGTGCCACCGGGACTAGCGGTGCCTACAATGAGCAGTTCTTC.

In its sample, this clone was seen many times. DNA for the CDR3: TGTGCCAGTAGTGCCCTATATTCAGCTTTCTTT. Protein product: CASSALYSAFF. The J gene is TRBJ1-1, the V gene TRBV19, with D uncertain. This CDR3 comprises 11 residues. Between the trimmed V and J ends, which lost 5 bases and 10 bases, there was a span of 11 bases. The germline V gene has CDR1 LNHDA and CDR2 SQIVND (reference sequence).

This clone has a count of ten or more. The rearrangement joins TRBV7-3 to TRBJ2-1; perhaps TRBD1 as D (5 bases). Germline V gene data show CDR1 as SGHTA and CDR2 as FQGTGA. The CDR3 is 13 residues long. V lost 5 bases, J lost 6 bases, and 11 bases lay in between. CDR3 in DNA: TGTGCCAGCAGCAGGGGCCAAATCAATGAGCAGTTCTTC. The encoded protein is CASSRGQINEQFF.

This rearrangement joins TRBV5-1 to TRBJ1-2, with a possible D match to TRBD1 (5 bases). CDR3 length equals 14 residues. Looked up from germline, CDR1 is SGHRS and CDR2 is YFSETQ. V was trimmed by 1 base and J by 9 bases, leaving 16 bases between them. The CDR3 protein is CASSLTLTAESYTF. As DNA, the CDR3 is TGCGCCAGCAGCTTGACTTTGACAGCCGAGAGCTACACCTTC.

Remarks on this clone: One junction end disagrees with the germline gene, perhaps due to a read error. The rearrangement links TRBV7-7 to TRBJ2-5, with TRBD1 matching 9 bases. Germline V gene data show CDR1 as SSHAT and CDR2 as FNYEAQ (reference sequence). The CDR3 is 15 amino acids. The CDR3 spells CASSPGTGLSETQYF. CDR3 coding DNA: TGTGCTAGCAGTCCCGGGACAGGGCTTAGCGAGACCCAGTACTTC.

This clone was detected ten times or more. The chain links TRBV12-3 or TRBV12-4 to TRBJ1-1, with D perhaps TRBD1 (5 bases). Between the trimmed V and J ends, which lost 2 bases and 5 bases, there was a span of 12 bases. There are 14 residues in the CDR3. In DNA form, the CDR3 reads TGTGCCAGCAGTTTAAAGGGAGAGGGGACTGAAGCTTTCTTT. Translation gives CASSLKGEGTEAFF.

This clone appeared many times. The V and J genes are TRBV7-2 and TRBJ1-1; TRBD1 matches at 9 bases. Per germline, CDR1 SGHTA and CDR2 FQGNSA. The CDR3 has 15 amino acids. With V trimmed by 0 bases and J by 1 base, 0 bases remained unmatched. In DNA, the CDR3 is TGTGCCAGCAGCTTAGCGGGACAGGGGAACACTGAAGCTTTCTTT. This codes for CASSLAGQGNTEAFF. Supplemented by reference TRBV7-2 and TRBJ1-1, the full variable domain reads GAGVSQSPSNKVTEKGKDVELRCDPISGHTALYWYRQSLGQGLEFLIYFQGNSAPDKSGLPSDRFSAERTGGSVSTLTIQRTQQEDSAVYLCASSLAGQGNTEAFFGQGTRLTVV.

This clone appeared many times. The V call is TRBV5-1, the J call TRBJ1-2; 8 positions match TRBD1. V shed 3 bases and J 3 bases; nucleotides not matched to a gene: 1. Germline CDR1 SGHRS, CDR2 YFSETQ. This CDR3 has 13 residues. This CDR3 reads CASSSGGDYGYTF. CDR3 nucleotides: TGCGCCAGCAGCTCAGGGGGCGACTATGGCTACACCTTC.

Ten or more counts support this clone. The chain employs TRBV28 and TRBJ1-1; maybe TRBD1 (5 bases). With 9 bases removed from V and 5 bases from J, the gap between germline ends came to 16 bases. Germline CDR1 reads MDHEN; CDR2 reads SYDVKM. The CDR3 extends over 13 amino acids. The CDR3 DNA reads as TGTGCCAGTGCTCTTGGGGGGAGGACTGAAGCTTTCTTT. Its translation: CASALGGRTEAFF.